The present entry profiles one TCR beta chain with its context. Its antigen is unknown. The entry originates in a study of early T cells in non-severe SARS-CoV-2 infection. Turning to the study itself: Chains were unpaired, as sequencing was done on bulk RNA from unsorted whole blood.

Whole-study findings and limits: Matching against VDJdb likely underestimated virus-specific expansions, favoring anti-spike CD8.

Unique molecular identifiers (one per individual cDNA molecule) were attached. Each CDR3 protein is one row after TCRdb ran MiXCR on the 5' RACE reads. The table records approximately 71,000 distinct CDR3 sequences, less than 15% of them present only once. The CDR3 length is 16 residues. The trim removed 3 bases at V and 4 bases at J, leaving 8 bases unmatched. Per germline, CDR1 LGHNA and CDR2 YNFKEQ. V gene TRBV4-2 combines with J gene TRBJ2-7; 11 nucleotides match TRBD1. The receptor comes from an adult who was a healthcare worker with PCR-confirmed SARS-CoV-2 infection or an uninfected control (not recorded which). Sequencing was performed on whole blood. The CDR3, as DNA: TGTGCCAGCAGCCATACCGGGACAGGGGGGGAATACGAGCAGTACTTC. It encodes CASSHTGTGGEYEQYF.